These T cell receptor beta chains were read from a single sample in a study of control samples from healthy donors and cancer patients. The repertoire was sequenced with immunoSEQ multiplex PCR; TCRdb's copy has only in-frame clones and lacks some. The table lists roughly 170,000 clones, about 91% of them singletons, with about 2.1% in the top ten. The sample taken for sequencing was blood. Every receptor here comes from a woman aged 40 to 50 in good health. Both conserved end residues are part of each CDR3. The D gene is left open where the match is weak. A clone size is listed for some rows: how often the clone was seen (once, few, many), or a class if it is expanded.

v_gene,d_gene,abundance,j_gene,CDR3nt,CDR3aa
TRBV4-1,NA,NA,TRBJ2-1,TGCGCCAGCAGCCAAGATAAGGATGAGCAGTTCTTC,CASSQDKDEQFF
TRBV9,NA,NA,TRBJ2-7,TGTGCCAGCAGCGTAGGCCCAGGGCAGTCCTACGAGCAGTACTTC,CASSVGPGQSYEQYF
TRBV5-1,NA,NA,TRBJ1-3,TGCGCCAGCAGCTTGTTGGCAGGGGATAGGGACACCATATATTTT,CASSLLAGDRDTIYF
TRBV5-6,TRBD1,NA,TRBJ1-2,TGTGCCAGCAGCCAGGGACAGAGGAAGGTTTATGGCTACACCTTC,CASSQGQRKVYGYTF
TRBV19,NA,once,TRBJ1-4,TGTGCCAGTAACTTAGGTAGAACTAATGAAAAACTGTTTTTT,CASNLGRTNEKLFF
TRBV18,NA,NA,TRBJ1-1,TGTGCCAGCTCACCACCGGGACGGCCGAACACTGAAGCTTTCTTT,CASSPPGRPNTEAFF
TRBV5-1,NA,NA,TRBJ2-2,TGCGCCAGCAGCTTGGATAGGACAGAGGAGCCTAACACCGGGGAGCTGTTTTTT,CASSLDRTEEPNTGELFF
TRBV5-4,NA,NA,TRBJ1-4,TGTGCCAGCAGCTTGCGGGGAGAGTCAACTAATGAAAAACTGTTTTTT,CASSLRGESTNEKLFF
TRBV5-1,NA,NA,TRBJ2-3,TGCGCCAGCCAACCCCGGGGGTGGGCAGATACGCAGTATTTT,CASQPRGWADTQYF
TRBV7-6,TRBD2,few,TRBJ2-7,TGTGCCAGCAGCTTAGTTAGCGGGGGGACTTACGAGCAGTACTTC,CASSLVSGGTYEQYF
TRBV14,TRBD1,few,TRBJ2-1,TGTGCCAGCAGCCAATTTGACAGGGGAATTTACAATGAGCAGTTCTTC,CASSQFDRGIYNEQFF
TRBV3-1/TRBV3-2,NA,NA,TRBJ1-1,TGTGCCAGCAGCCACCGGACTGTGACCACTGAAGCTTTCTTT,CASSHRTVTTEAFF
TRBV7-9,TRBD1,NA,TRBJ1-6,TGTGCCAGCGTGGGGACAGGGGGCTATAATTCACCCCTCCACTTT,CASVGTGGYNSPLHF
TRBV11-1,TRBD1,few,TRBJ2-2,TGTGCCAGCAGCTTACACGAGATGGGACAGTCGGGGGAGCTGTTTTTT,CASSLHEMGQSGELFF
TRBV4-1,TRBD1,NA,TRBJ1-1,TGCGCCAGCAGCCAAGCCGCAGGGGGCTCGACTGAAGCTTTCTTT,CASSQAAGGSTEAFF
TRBV18,NA,NA,TRBJ1-2,TGTGCCAGCTCACCCGACAGGAACTATGGCTACACCTTC,CASSPDRNYGYTF
TRBV9,TRBD2,NA,TRBJ2-5,TGTGCCAGCAGCGCGAATAGCGGGGACGAGACCCAGTACTTC,CASSANSGDETQYF
TRBV29-1,NA,NA,TRBJ1-1,TGCAGCGTTGAACAACCGGACAGAATGAACACTGAAGCTTTCTTT,CSVEQPDRMNTEAFF
TRBV19,TRBD2,NA,TRBJ2-3,TGTGCCAGTAGTATAGTCGGGATGGCCGGGAGCGGGGGGCCTATGAGGACGCAGTATTTT,CASSIVGMAGSGGPMRTQYF
TRBV7-9,TRBD1,NA,TRBJ1-2,TGTGCCAGCAGCGACACAACAGGGGACTATGGCTACACCTTC,CASSDTTGDYGYTF
TRBV6-1,NA,few,TRBJ2-7,TGTGCCAGCAGTGAGCTACTGAAACAGGGTTACGAGCAGTACTTC,CASSELLKQGYEQYF
TRBV11-2,NA,NA,TRBJ2-7,TGTGCCAGCAGCTTAGCGGGGGCATCCTACGAGCAGTACTTC,CASSLAGASYEQYF
TRBV6-1,TRBD2,NA,TRBJ2-1,TGTGCCAGCAGAGAAGGACTAGCGGGGTCCTACAATGAGCAGTTCTTC,CASREGLAGSYNEQFF
TRBV6-5,NA,NA,TRBJ1-1,TGTGCCAGCAGCTTGCTCCAGGGTAGTGACACTGAAGCTTTCTTT,CASSLLQGSDTEAFF
TRBV6-6,TRBD1,NA,TRBJ2-7,TGTGCCAGCAGTTCGCGGGACAGGGTAAACGAGCAGTACTTC,CASSSRDRVNEQYF
TRBV28,NA,NA,TRBJ1-5,TGTGCCAGCAGTTTAGGGGGGGATAGCAATCAGCCCCAGCATTTT,CASSLGGDSNQPQHF
TRBV4-1,TRBD1,NA,TRBJ2-1,TGCGCCAGCAGCCAAGAAGGGACAGGGTGGAATGAGCAGTTCTTC,CASSQEGTGWNEQFF
TRBV6-5,NA,NA,TRBJ1-2,TGTGCCAGCAGTTACTCCCCCGGAGGTTTTAACTATGGCTACACCTTC,CASSYSPGGFNYGYTF
TRBV5-1,NA,NA,TRBJ1-1,TGCGCCAGCAGCTTGAGGGGGATGGGCACTGAAGCTTTCTTT,CASSLRGMGTEAFF
TRBV19,TRBD1,NA,TRBJ1-2,TGTGCCAGTAGACAGGGGGGTAACTATGGCTACACCTTC,CASRQGGNYGYTF
TRBV4-2,NA,NA,TRBJ2-4,TGTGCCAGCAGCCAAGATATGGTCCCCAAAAACATTCAGTACTTC,CASSQDMVPKNIQYF
TRBV6-1,NA,NA,TRBJ1-1,TGTGCCAGCAGTGAGAGTATGGCAGGGCTAACTGAAGCTTTCTTT,CASSESMAGLTEAFF
TRBV2,TRBD1,NA,TRBJ2-1,TGTGCCAGCAGTGAGAGGGCAGGGGGCCGGGGTGAGCAGTTCTTC,CASSERAGGRGEQFF
TRBV20-1,TRBD2,NA,TRBJ2-1,TGCAGTCCACGAGCGGGGAATGAGCAGTTCTTC,CSPRAGNEQFF
TRBV13,TRBD1,NA,TRBJ1-6,TGTGCCAGCAGCTTAGGGACAGGGGGCAGGTCACCCCTCCACTTT,CASSLGTGGRSPLHF
TRBV4-1,NA,NA,TRBJ2-5,TGCGCCAGCAGCCAAGTCGTTGTGGAGACCCAGTACTTC,CASSQVVVETQYF
TRBV7-8,TRBD2,NA,TRBJ2-1,TGTGCCAGCAGACAAAGCGGGGGGTCCTACAATGAGCAGTTCTTC,CASRQSGGSYNEQFF
TRBV4-1,NA,NA,TRBJ1-2,TGCGCCAGCAGCCAACAGTCAGCTAACTATGGCTACACCTTC,CASSQQSANYGYTF
TRBV6-5,NA,NA,TRBJ2-5,TGTGCCAGCAGTTATAGCAGGCAAGAGACCCAGTACTTC,CASSYSRQETQYF
TRBV7-3,NA,NA,TRBJ2-2,TGTGCCAGCAGCTTAGGGGCGGTTTCCGCGGTCACCGGGGAGCTGTTTTTT,CASSLGAVSAVTGELFF
TRBV7-8,TRBD2,few,TRBJ2-6,TGTGCCAGCAGCTTATTCCGACTAGCGGGGGGCTCTGGGGCCAACGTCCTGACTTTC,CASSLFRLAGGSGANVLTF